This T cell receptor (beta chain) is from a study of shared clonotypes between healthy human individuals. Whole-study results and caveats: Depth was large, yet rarefaction showed that sorted-subset sequencing was incomplete. Blood was the only sampled material, and tissue repertoires likely differ.

With regard to this clone: The target antigen is unknown.

Only CD45RO-negative cells positively selected for CCR7 counted as naive CD8 cells, so terminally differentiated effector memory CD45RA+ cells were excluded. Per the germline V gene, CDR1 is SGHRS and CDR2 is YFSETQ. Trimming pared 3 bases from V and 6 bases from J, leaving 8 bases between. CDR3 length equals 12 residues. Sequenced by immunoSEQ multiplex PCR; TCRdb stores in-frame clones only, minus some. The repertoire holds about 820,000 clones, with approximately 92% as singletons. This TCR derives from a man aged 25 to 40 in good health. V gene TRBV5-1 combines with J gene TRBJ2-3; a possible D gene is TRBD1 (5 bases). Sequencing used naive CD8+ T cells sorted from blood. This CDR3 reads CASSSGMDTQYF. In DNA, the CDR3 is TGCGCCAGCAGCTCAGGGATGGATACGCAGTATTTT. Variable domain in full (rest from reference TRBV5-1 and TRBJ2-3): KAGVTQTPRYLIKTRGQQVTLSCSPISGHRSVSWYQQTPGQGLQFLFEYFSETQRNKGNFPGRFSGRQFSNSRSEMNVSTLELGDSALYLCASSSGMDTQYFGPGTRLTVL.